Listed below are T cell receptor beta chains from one sample, sequenced in a study of blood T cell repertoires in COVID-19. Generated by immunoSEQ multiplex PCR, the TCRdb table keeps only in-frame clones and is missing some. The sample holds 200,000 to 250,000 clones; around four fifths are singletons and the top ten take 5% to 7%. The sample consisted of peripheral blood. Receptors originate from a woman between 55 and 75 years old with active or convalescent COVID-19. CDR3s include the opening cysteine and the closing phenylalanine or tryptophan. The order of the fields is D gene, clone size, V gene, J gene, CDR3 DNA, CDR3 protein. D genes are given only for firm matches. Clone size is shown for a subset of rows, as once, few, many or a class of expanded clone.

D: -; size: -; V: TRBV6-5; J: TRBJ1-3; DNA: TGTGCCAGCAGCCCCCGGGGTCTTGGAAACACCATATATTTT; CDR3: CASSPRGLGNTIYF
D: -; size: once; V: TRBV27; J: TRBJ2-2; DNA: TGTGCCAGCAGTCTGAGATACGGGACCGGGGAGCTGTTTTTT; CDR3: CASSLRYGTGELFF
D: -; size: -; V: TRBV5-8; J: TRBJ1-6; DNA: TGTGCCAGCAGCCCCCGTGGGGGAGGGCGCCCTATAGCCCTCCACTTT; CDR3: CASSPRGGGRPIALHF
D: TRBD2; size: -; V: TRBV3-1/TRBV3-2; J: TRBJ2-1; DNA: TGTGCCAGCAGCCCTTGGACTAGCCATAATGGGTATGAGCAGTTCTTC; CDR3: CASSPWTSHNGYEQFF
D: -; size: few; V: TRBV11-2; J: TRBJ1-4; DNA: TGTGCCAGCAGCTTAAGCGGGCAGGAAAAACTGTTTTTT; CDR3: CASSLSGQEKLFF
D: TRBD1; size: few; V: TRBV5-6; J: TRBJ1-3; DNA: TGTGCCAGCAGCCGTAGACAGGGGTACGGAAACACCATATATTTT; CDR3: CASSRRQGYGNTIYF
D: -; size: few; V: TRBV7-9; J: TRBJ2-1; DNA: TGTGCCAGCAGCCCCCTATACAGGGACGGTGAGCAGTTCTTC; CDR3: CASSPLYRDGEQFF
D: TRBD2; size: -; V: TRBV3-1/TRBV3-2; J: TRBJ2-1; DNA: TGTGCCAGCACCTCGCCTAGCGGGAGGTCCTTGGGTGAGCAGTTCTTC; CDR3: CASTSPSGRSLGEQFF
D: -; size: -; V: TRBV25-1; J: TRBJ2-3; DNA: TGTGCCAGCAGTGAGGGGAGGACAGGCACACACACAGATACGCAGTATTTT; CDR3: CASSEGRTGTHTDTQYF
D: -; size: -; V: TRBV28; J: TRBJ1-5; DNA: TGTGCCAGCAGTAGTCCGAGACCCCCTAGCGATCAGCCCCAGCATTTT; CDR3: CASSSPRPPSDQPQHF
D: -; size: -; V: TRBV25-1; J: TRBJ2-5; DNA: TGTGCCAGCAGTCTAGGAGAGACCCAGTACTTC; CDR3: CASSLGETQYF
D: -; size: -; V: TRBV2; J: TRBJ2-2; DNA: TGTGCCAGCAGTGACGGTCAGGCAAACACCGGGGAGCTGTTTTTT; CDR3: CASSDGQANTGELFF
D: -; size: -; V: TRBV5-6; J: TRBJ1-3; DNA: TGTGCCAGCAGATTGAGGGGGTCTAGTGGAAACACCATATATTTT; CDR3: CASRLRGSSGNTIYF
D: -; size: -; V: TRBV6-4; J: TRBJ2-1; DNA: TGTGCCAGCAGTGACGGTAGCGGCGATTTGAATGAGCAGTTCTTC; CDR3: CASSDGSGDLNEQFF
D: TRBD2; size: once; V: TRBV28; J: TRBJ2-1; DNA: TGTGCCAGCTTAGCGGGGGGGTACAATGAGCAGTTCTTC; CDR3: CASLAGGYNEQFF
D: -; size: -; V: TRBV7-2; J: TRBJ2-3; DNA: TGTGCCAGCAGCCGGGACTGGGGCACAGATACGCAGTATTTT; CDR3: CASSRDWGTDTQYF
D: -; size: -; V: TRBV6-5; J: TRBJ1-1; DNA: TGTGCCAGCAGTTACTACGGTGGAGGGACTGAAGCTTTCTTT; CDR3: CASSYYGGGTEAFF
D: TRBD2; size: -; V: TRBV20-1; J: TRBJ2-2; DNA: TGCAGTGCTAGTATATGGGGGGGAAACACCGGGGAGCTGTTTTTT; CDR3: CSASIWGGNTGELFF
D: -; size: -; V: TRBV5-3; J: TRBJ2-3; DNA: TGTGCCAGAAGCACAATCATAGCGGAGCCCGCCCCCACAGATACGCAGTATTTT; CDR3: CARSTIIAEPAPTDTQYF
D: -; size: -; V: TRBV6-6; J: TRBJ2-5; DNA: TGTGCCAGCAGCCCAATCGTCCGGGGCCAAGAGACCCAGTACTTC; CDR3: CASSPIVRGQETQYF
D: -; size: -; V: TRBV7-8; J: TRBJ2-1; DNA: TGTGCCAGCAGCCCTTTCAAGTCGGGGAGCTCCTACAATGAGCAGTTCTTC; CDR3: CASSPFKSGSSYNEQFF
D: TRBD1; size: few; V: TRBV29-1; J: TRBJ2-3; DNA: TGCAGCGTTGAAGGGTGGGTTTCGGACAGGGGGCAGACAGATACGCAGTATTTT; CDR3: CSVEGWVSDRGQTDTQYF
D: TRBD1; size: few; V: TRBV3-1/TRBV3-2; J: TRBJ1-1; DNA: TGTGCCAGCACCCGGGACAGTTCGAGAACTGAAGCTTTCTTT; CDR3: CASTRDSSRTEAFF
D: -; size: -; V: TRBV3-1/TRBV3-2; J: TRBJ2-3; DNA: TGTGCCAGCAGCCCGTTGGGAGGGGGGACAGATACGCAGTATTTT; CDR3: CASSPLGGGTDTQYF
D: TRBD1; size: -; V: TRBV12-3/TRBV12-4; J: TRBJ1-2; DNA: TGTGCCAGCAGTCGACAGGGGGCGGATGGCTACACCTTC; CDR3: CASSRQGADGYTF
D: -; size: -; V: TRBV6-5; J: TRBJ2-1; DNA: TGTGCCAGCACCGCCTTGTGGGCCAGGGAGCAGTTCTTC; CDR3: CASTALWAREQFF
D: -; size: -; V: TRBV5-1; J: TRBJ1-4; DNA: TGCGCCAGCGGACAAGATGCAACTAATGAAAAACTGTTTTTT; CDR3: CASGQDATNEKLFF
D: -; size: -; V: TRBV6-2/TRBV6-3; J: TRBJ2-3; DNA: TGTGCCAGCAGTGTAACACATACGCAGTATTTT; CDR3: CASSVTHTQYF
D: -; size: -; V: TRBV6-6; J: TRBJ1-3; DNA: TGTGCCAGCAGTTACGACACCAAAACTGGAAACACCATATATTTT; CDR3: CASSYDTKTGNTIYF
D: TRBD1; size: -; V: TRBV28; J: TRBJ1-5; DNA: TGTGCCAGCAGTTTGACAACGACAGGGGGTCAGCCCCAGCATTTT; CDR3: CASSLTTTGGQPQHF
D: -; size: -; V: TRBV12-3/TRBV12-4; J: TRBJ1-1; DNA: TGTGCCAGCAGCCAGGGGACTGAAGCTTTCTTT; CDR3: CASSQGTEAFF
D: TRBD2; size: -; V: TRBV3-1/TRBV3-2; J: TRBJ2-7; DNA: TGTGCCAGCAGCCAAGAATGGGGCGGGAGGGCCGGCGAGCAGTACTTC; CDR3: CASSQEWGGRAGEQYF
D: TRBD2; size: -; V: TRBV11-1; J: TRBJ2-1; DNA: TGTGCCAGCAGCTTAGAACTAGCGGGATACAATGAGCAGTTCTTC; CDR3: CASSLELAGYNEQFF
D: -; size: -; V: TRBV29-1; J: TRBJ2-6; DNA: TGCAGCGTTTCTCGAGGGTCGGGTGGGGCCAACGTCCTGACTTTC; CDR3: CSVSRGSGGANVLTF
D: -; size: -; V: TRBV18; J: TRBJ1-3; DNA: TGTGCCAGCTCACCACGGGCAGAAGACTCTGGAAACACCATATATTTT; CDR3: CASSPRAEDSGNTIYF
D: TRBD2; size: -; V: TRBV4-1; J: TRBJ2-5; DNA: TGCGCCAGCAGCCAAGACAGAGGGACTAGCGGTGAAGAGACCCAGTACTTC; CDR3: CASSQDRGTSGEETQYF
D: TRBD1; size: -; V: TRBV25-1; J: TRBJ2-2; DNA: TGTGCCAGCAGAGCGACCACAGGGGCGGAGCTGTTTTTT; CDR3: CASRATTGAELFF
D: -; size: -; V: TRBV6-5; J: TRBJ1-1; DNA: TGTGCCAGCCTCGGGGGGCAAGACACTGAAGCTTTCTTT; CDR3: CASLGGQDTEAFF
D: TRBD2; size: -; V: TRBV20-1; J: TRBJ2-5; DNA: TGCAGTGCTAGTTGGCTAGCGGGGGGTTTGGAGACCCAGTACTTC; CDR3: CSASWLAGGLETQYF
D: -; size: many; V: TRBV19; J: TRBJ2-5; DNA: TGTGCCAGTAGTCCACCCGGGACTCTCCAAGAGACCCAGTACTTC; CDR3: CASSPPGTLQETQYF
D: -; size: -; V: TRBV6-5; J: TRBJ2-1; DNA: TGTGCCAGCAGTCCACGGACAGGGAGGGATGAGCAGTTCTTC; CDR3: CASSPRTGRDEQFF
D: TRBD2; size: -; V: TRBV6-2/TRBV6-3; J: TRBJ2-5; DNA: TGTGCCAGCAGTCGACTAGCGGCATTACAAGAGACCCAGTACTTC; CDR3: CASSRLAALQETQYF
D: TRBD1; size: few; V: TRBV6-5; J: TRBJ1-6; DNA: TGTGCCAGCAGTCCCAGGGGGGATAATTCACCCCTCCACTTT; CDR3: CASSPRGDNSPLHF
D: TRBD2; size: -; V: TRBV4-1; J: TRBJ2-3; DNA: TGCGCCAGCAGCCTCTGGGGGAGCGGGGGGGCATCGGATACGCAGTATTTT; CDR3: CASSLWGSGGASDTQYF
D: TRBD1; size: -; V: TRBV11-2; J: TRBJ2-1; DNA: TGTGCCAGCACCCCGACAGGGGGTGCCTACAATGAGCAGTTCTTC; CDR3: CASTPTGGAYNEQFF
D: TRBD1; size: -; V: TRBV3-1/TRBV3-2; J: TRBJ1-2; DNA: TGTGCCAGCAGCGGACAGGACCCAGGGAACTATGGCTACACCTTC; CDR3: CASSGQDPGNYGYTF
D: -; size: once; V: TRBV11-2; J: TRBJ1-4; DNA: TGTGCCAGCAGCACCTTGACAGTTGGGAATGAAAAACTGTTTTTT; CDR3: CASSTLTVGNEKLFF
D: TRBD1; size: -; V: TRBV5-1; J: TRBJ1-5; DNA: TGCGCCAGCAGCCCGGGGACAGGGCATCAGCCCCAGCATTTT; CDR3: CASSPGTGHQPQHF